There are a few counts of the clone carrying this TCR beta chain. The target antigen is unknown. PCR primers comprised 60 Vbeta and 13 Jbeta primers. Method: immunoSEQ multiplex PCR; TCRdb's copy keeps in-frame clones and lacks some. This table has some 180,000 clones, about 10% appearing once. This entry is derived from a study of cytomegalovirus exposure and HLA in healthy donors. Findings of the study overall: CMV serostatus alone was available as immune exposure information. Most observed TCR sequences were rare, whereas some public TCRs were detected in many donors.

Per the germline V gene, CDR1 is SQVTM and CDR2 is ANQGSEA. The CDR3 length is 13 residues. V was clipped by 3 bases and J by 3 bases, with 12 bases between them. This clonotype was obtained from a woman in her 30s in good health and CMV-seropositive. The chain couples TRBV29-1 to TRBJ2-7, with D possibly being TRBD1 (5 bases). Sequencing was carried out using PBMCs. CDR3 nucleotide sequence: TGCAGCGTTGAGGGGCGGCAGGGCTACGAGCAGTACTTC. Residues: CSVEGRQGYEQYF.